The rows below give T cell receptor beta chains drawn from one sample of a study of patients and donors after allogeneic stem cell transplantation. From the RT-PCR reads, TCRdb called clonotypes with MiXCR, one entry per CDR3 protein. The profile covers some 960,000 distinct CDR3 sequences, with approximately 18% appearing a single time and under 6.5% taken by the ten largest. Sequences were obtained from blood, either unsorted or a sorted T cell fraction (not recorded which). The source of these receptors is a human donor who was either an allogeneic HSCT recipient or a stem cell or donor lymphocyte infusion donor (not recorded which). It is not recorded whose cells these are; they may come from a transplant donor. CDR3s include the opening cysteine and the closing phenylalanine or tryptophan. Each record gives: J gene, clone size, V gene, D gene, CDR3 DNA, CDR3 protein. A D gene is named only where the DNA matches it firmly. Some rows mark clone size as missing; the rest say once, few, many or name a class of expanded clone.

j_call: TRBJ2-2
clone_size: -
v_call: TRBV7-6
d_call: -
cdr3_nt: TGTGCCAGCAGCTTGGACCCGGCCGGGGAGCTGTTTTTT
cdr3_aa: CASSLDPAGELFF

j_call: TRBJ1-4
clone_size: -
v_call: TRBV7-9
d_call: -
cdr3_nt: TGTGCCAGCACGCGGGGGGTTGCAACTAATGAAAAACTGTTTTTT
cdr3_aa: CASTRGVATNEKLFF

j_call: TRBJ2-7
clone_size: -
v_call: TRBV5-1
d_call: -
cdr3_nt: TGCGCCAGCAGCTTTGCCCCCGGGAGCTCCTACGAGCAGTACTTC
cdr3_aa: CASSFAPGSSYEQYF

j_call: TRBJ1-1
clone_size: -
v_call: TRBV12-3/TRBV12-4
d_call: -
cdr3_nt: TGTGCCAGCAGTTTAGCGAGTTTAGGCACTGAAGCTTTCTTT
cdr3_aa: CASSLASLGTEAFF

j_call: TRBJ1-2
clone_size: few
v_call: TRBV15
d_call: TRBD1
cdr3_nt: TGTGCCACCAGCAGAGATGGACAGGCGGCTGACGGCTATGGCTACACCTTC
cdr3_aa: CATSRDGQAADGYGYTF

j_call: TRBJ2-3
clone_size: -
v_call: TRBV7-3
d_call: TRBD2
cdr3_nt: TGTGCCAGCAGCTCGACCGGGACTAGCGGGGGCACAGATACGCAGTATTTT
cdr3_aa: CASSSTGTSGGTDTQYF

j_call: TRBJ2-5
clone_size: -
v_call: TRBV29-1
d_call: -
cdr3_nt: TGCAGCCCAATTGACATGGGGGAGACCCAGTACTTC
cdr3_aa: CSPIDMGETQYF

j_call: TRBJ2-1
clone_size: -
v_call: TRBV19
d_call: -
cdr3_nt: TGTGCCAGTAGTATAAGGTGGGACTCCTACAATGAGCAGTTCTTC
cdr3_aa: CASSIRWDSYNEQFF

j_call: TRBJ2-6
clone_size: -
v_call: TRBV7-8
d_call: -
cdr3_nt: TGTGCCAGCAGCTTATATAAGGAGTGGAGCTCTGGGGCCAACGTCCTGACTTTC
cdr3_aa: CASSLYKEWSSGANVLTF

j_call: TRBJ2-7
clone_size: once
v_call: TRBV20-1
d_call: -
cdr3_nt: TGCAGTGCTAGCGAGGGGGGGTCGACCTACGAGCAGTACTTC
cdr3_aa: CSASEGGSTYEQYF

j_call: TRBJ2-5
clone_size: -
v_call: TRBV2
d_call: TRBD2
cdr3_nt: TGTGCCAGCGGGGCTAGCGGGACCCAAGAGACCCAGTACTTC
cdr3_aa: CASGASGTQETQYF

j_call: TRBJ2-3
clone_size: few
v_call: TRBV5-1
d_call: TRBD2
cdr3_nt: TGCGCCAGCAGCTCCACTAGCGAGGGTACGCAGTATTTT
cdr3_aa: CASSSTSEGTQYF

j_call: TRBJ1-3
clone_size: -
v_call: TRBV4-3
d_call: -
cdr3_nt: TGCGCCAGCAGCCAAGCTCTAAGCGGAGGCGGTTCTTCTGGAAACACCATATATTTT
cdr3_aa: CASSQALSGGGSSGNTIYF

j_call: TRBJ1-1
clone_size: -
v_call: TRBV9
d_call: -
cdr3_nt: TGTGCCAGCAGCGTTGGGGGCAGGGCAGATGAAGCTTTCTTT
cdr3_aa: CASSVGGRADEAFF

j_call: TRBJ1-5
clone_size: many
v_call: TRBV12-3/TRBV12-4
d_call: TRBD1
cdr3_nt: TGTGCCAGCAGTCTAGACAGGGGGTCGGGTCAGCCCCAGCATTTT
cdr3_aa: CASSLDRGSGQPQHF

j_call: TRBJ2-2
clone_size: -
v_call: TRBV29-1
d_call: -
cdr3_nt: TGCAGCGTCGCCCCCACAGGGAGGACCGGGGAGCTGTTTTTT
cdr3_aa: CSVAPTGRTGELFF

j_call: TRBJ2-1
clone_size: many
v_call: TRBV20-1
d_call: TRBD2
cdr3_nt: TGCAGTGCTAGGGGCCCGGGGACTAGCGTAACCGATGAGCAGTTCTTC
cdr3_aa: CSARGPGTSVTDEQFF

j_call: TRBJ1-2
clone_size: few
v_call: TRBV2
d_call: -
cdr3_nt: TGTGCCAGCAGTGGAGGCCTTGGCTACACCTTC
cdr3_aa: CASSGGLGYTF

j_call: TRBJ2-7
clone_size: many
v_call: TRBV3-1
d_call: -
cdr3_nt: TGTGCCAGCAGCCAAGGGTCCGGCGAGCAGTACTTC
cdr3_aa: CASSQGSGEQYF

j_call: TRBJ2-2
clone_size: -
v_call: TRBV2
d_call: -
cdr3_nt: TGTGCCAGCAATATCGACGGTTCGAACACCGGGGAGCTGTTTTTT
cdr3_aa: CASNIDGSNTGELFF

j_call: TRBJ2-2
clone_size: -
v_call: TRBV4-2
d_call: TRBD1
cdr3_nt: TGTGCCAGCAGCCAGGGGACCGGCACAGGGGTGACCGGGGAGCTGTTTTTT
cdr3_aa: CASSQGTGTGVTGELFF

j_call: TRBJ2-2
clone_size: few
v_call: TRBV24-1
d_call: TRBD1
cdr3_nt: TGTGCCACCAGTGACCAGGACAGGGGAAACACCGGGGAGCTGTTTTTT
cdr3_aa: CATSDQDRGNTGELFF

j_call: TRBJ2-3
clone_size: -
v_call: TRBV29-1
d_call: TRBD1
cdr3_nt: TGCAGCGTTGCACAGGGGGCAGGCACAGATACGCAGTATTTT
cdr3_aa: CSVAQGAGTDTQYF

j_call: TRBJ1-1
clone_size: -
v_call: TRBV5-6
d_call: -
cdr3_nt: TGTGCCAGCAGCCCTCTCCCACAGGGTCCTGAAGCTTTCTTT
cdr3_aa: CASSPLPQGPEAFF

j_call: TRBJ2-1
clone_size: -
v_call: TRBV11-3
d_call: -
cdr3_nt: TGTGCCAGCAGCCCCCGCACACGGGATAGGAATGAGCAGTTCTTC
cdr3_aa: CASSPRTRDRNEQFF

j_call: TRBJ2-3
clone_size: -
v_call: TRBV24-1
d_call: -
cdr3_nt: TGTGCCACCAGTGCCACCGTCCGGGGACCCTATAGCACAGATACGCAGTATTTT
cdr3_aa: CATSATVRGPYSTDTQYF

j_call: TRBJ1-2
clone_size: few
v_call: TRBV21-1
d_call: -
cdr3_nt: TGTGCCAGCAGCCCCCGAGAAACTGGCGGCTACACCTTC
cdr3_aa: CASSPRETGGYTF

j_call: TRBJ2-7
clone_size: -
v_call: TRBV20-1
d_call: TRBD2
cdr3_nt: TGCAGTGCTAGGGGGGGGGTAGGCTACGAGCAGTACTTC
cdr3_aa: CSARGGVGYEQYF